The next 17 T cell receptor beta chains were all read from a single sample in a study of T cell changes during pregnancy in multiple sclerosis. Using immunoSEQ multiplex PCR, the repertoire was profiled, and TCRdb retains in-frame clones only, with some absent. The data hold about 74,000 clones, with approximately 91% observed a single time. This material consisted of peripheral blood, taken in the third trimester of pregnancy. The receptors derive from a female donor with multiple sclerosis, enrolled in a pregnancy study.

The rearrangement links TRBV6-1 to TRBJ1-3, with 8 bases aligning to TRBD1. Germline values: CDR1 MNHNS, CDR2 SASEGT. V lost 7 bases to trimming and J lost 6 bases; unmatched junction nucleotides: 8. There are 14 residues in the CDR3. This CDR3 reads CASILDRDLNTIYF. The CDR3, as DNA: TGTGCCAGCATCTTGGACAGGGATCTAAACACCATATATTTT.

The chain combines TRBV15 with TRBJ1-1; tentatively, D is TRBD1 (5 bases). The germline CDR1 and CDR2 sequences are LNHNV and YYDKDF (reference sequence). Trimming shortened V by 0 bases and J by 11 bases, and 10 bases separated the two germline ends. The CDR3 has 12 residues. This chain's CDR3 is CATSRDHRGAFF. CDR3 DNA sequence: TGTGCCACCAGCAGAGATCATCGGGGGGCTTTCTTT.

The rearrangement uses TRBV5-1 and TRBJ2-1; TRBD1 agrees at 7 bases. Germline lookup yields CDR1 SGHRS and CDR2 YFSETQ. With 0 bases clipped from V and 8 bases from J, the junction kept 11 bases outside the gene matches. The CDR3 consists of 16 residues. CDR3 residues: CASSLDPRGPLHEQFF. The CDR3 DNA sequence: TGCGCCAGCAGCTTGGATCCAAGGGGGCCTCTGCATGAGCAGTTCTTC.

This chain connects TRBV23-1 to TRBJ2-2; 7 bases line up with TRBD1. TRBV23-1 is known as an ORF, though its function is uncertain. This CDR3 has 16 amino acids. The J segment lost 5 bases and the V segment lost 3 bases, leaving 9 bases of the junction unmatched. Here the CDR3 reads CASSQSQGVRTGELFF. CDR3 sequence (DNA): TGCGCCAGCAGTCAGTCCCAGGGGGTGAGAACCGGGGAGCTGTTTTTT.

The V gene is TRBV6-6, the J gene TRBJ2-1; tentative D call: TRBD2 (5 bases). There are 13 residues in the CDR3. V shed 5 bases and J shed 4 bases, with 9 bases lying between them. The V gene's germline CDR1 is MNHNY and CDR2 SVGAGI (reference sequence). The CDR3 DNA reads TGTGCCAGCAGTGCCGGGGTTTACAATGAGCAGTTCTTC. Translated, it gives CASSAGVYNEQFF.

The V gene is TRBV5-1, the J gene TRBJ1-1; D perhaps matches TRBD1 (5 bases). V was trimmed by 3 bases and J by 3 bases, leaving 15 bases between them. Germline V lookup: CDR1 SGHRS, CDR2 YFSETQ. CDR3 length equals 15 residues. CDR3 sequence (DNA): TGCGCCAGCAGCTCACTCCGGGGGGGGGACACTGAAGCTTTCTTT. Protein sequence: CASSSLRGGDTEAFF.

The chain carries TRBV7-2 and TRBJ1-5; D gene uncertain. The CDR3 runs to 15 residues. V dropped 5 bases and J dropped 4 bases, with 15 bases sitting between them. Germline-derived CDR1 and CDR2 are SGHTA and FQGNSA. This CDR3 is CASSPSGGRNQPQHF. Written as DNA, the CDR3 is TGTGCCAGCAGCCCCTCAGGCGGGCGTAATCAGCCCCAGCATTTT.

The chain combines TRBV5-4 with TRBJ2-5; 7 bases are a match to TRBD1. Germline trimming cut 5 bases from V and 3 bases from J; bases unmatched to any gene: 4. CDR3 length equals 13 residues. Germline CDR1 SGHNT, CDR2 YYREEE (reference sequence). CDR3: CASRPGTEETQYF. CDR3 coding DNA: TGTGCCAGCAGGCCCGGGACAGAAGAGACCCAGTACTTC.

The chain carries TRBV5-8 and TRBJ1-5; weak D call: TRBD1 (5 bases). The CDR3 length is 17 residues. V was cut by 1 base and J by 4 bases, with 18 bases left in between. Per germline, CDR1 SGHTS and CDR2 YDEGEE. CDR3 sequence reads: CASSLYGSWGGNQPQHF. DNA for the CDR3: TGTGCCAGCAGCTTGTACGGGTCGTGGGGGGGAAATCAGCCCCAGCATTTT.

This chain joins TRBV27 and TRBJ1-5; D gene uncertain. The CDR3 loop spans 14 amino acids. Per germline, CDR1 MNHEY and CDR2 SMNVEV (reference sequence). Trimming pared 3 bases from V and 4 bases from J, leaving 10 bases between. The CDR3 region is CASSFVGGNQPQHF. In DNA, the CDR3 is TGTGCCAGCAGTTTTGTTGGCGGTAATCAGCCCCAGCATTTT.

The CDR3 sequence is CSVGAAFF. CDR3 nucleotides: TGCAGCGTTGGGGCAGCTTTCTTT. V is TRBV29-1 and J is TRBJ1-1; D not certain. Germline V gives CDR1 SQVTM, CDR2 ANQGSEA. The CDR3 has 8 residues. Trimming removed 4 bases at V and 10 bases at J, with 4 bases between.

V usage is TRBV10-3 and J usage is TRBJ1-2; the match to TRBD1 covers 8 bases. Germline V gene sequence: CDR1 ENHRY, CDR2 SYGVKD. The CDR3 has 14 amino acids. J gave up 4 bases and V 6 bases, and 7 bases lay outside the gene matches. CDR3 DNA sequence: TGTGCCATCAGGGAGACAGGGGCCCTCTATGGCTACACCTTC. Amino acids: CAIRETGALYGYTF.

Notes on this clone: One end of the junction fails to match germline, which may point to a read error. Other DNA sequences within the sample encode an identical CDR3. The genes are TRBV2 and TRBJ1-2; D remains ambiguous. The CDR3 is 13 amino acids. Germline-derived CDR1 and CDR2 are SNHLY and FYNNEI. The chain's CDR3 is CASSEIAHYGYTF. The DNA for the CDR3 is TGTGCCAGCAGTGAAATAGCTCACTATGGCTATACCTTC.

The rearrangement uses TRBV5-1 and TRBJ2-2, with 16 bases that match TRBD2. This CDR3 is built from 18 residues. Germline loops: CDR1 SGHRS, CDR2 YFSETQ. J lost 3 bases, V lost 3 bases, and 5 bases had no gene match. CDR3 residues: CASSSGTSGGVYTGELFF. In nucleotides, the CDR3 is TGCGCCAGCAGCTCCGGGACTAGCGGGGGGGTCTACACCGGGGAGCTGTTTTTT.

The V call is TRBV7-8, the J call TRBJ1-1; D is possibly TRBD1 (5 bases). The V end was cut by 5 bases, the J end by 5 bases, with 18 bases between. Germline assignment: CDR1 SGHVS and CDR2 FQNEAQ. The CDR3 is 15 residues long. The CDR3 loop is CASSRYLGGATEAFF. In nucleotides, the CDR3 is TGTGCCAGCAGCCGTTATTTGGGCGGGGCTACTGAAGCTTTCTTT.

The chain recombines TRBV7-9 with TRBJ2-5, with D perhaps matching TRBD2 (5 bases). The CDR3 spans 13 residues. Germline V lookup: CDR1 SEHNR, CDR2 FQNEAQ (reference sequence). Trimming left V 2 bases short and J 5 bases short, with 9 bases between. The CDR3: CASSLSREETQYF. Written as DNA, the CDR3 is TGTGCCAGCAGCTTATCGAGGGAGGAGACCCAGTACTTC. Complete variable domain (other parts from reference TRBV7-9 and TRBJ2-5): DTGVSQNPRHKITKRGQNVTFRCDPISEHNRLYWYRQTLGQGPEFLTYFQNEAQLEKSRLLSDRFSAERPKGSFSTLEIQRTEQGDSAMYLCASSLSREETQYFGPGTRLLVL.

The chain couples TRBV7-3 to TRBJ2-5; tentatively, D is TRBD2 (6 bases). The CDR3 loop spans 13 amino acids. The germline gives CDR1 SGHTA, CDR2 FQGTGA. The V and J ends lost 1 base and 4 bases respectively, with 7 bases between them. The CDR3 DNA reads TGTGCCAGCAGCTTAATGGGGGGAGAGACCCAGTACTTC. The encoded protein is CASSLMGGETQYF.